These 21 T cell receptor beta chains originate from one sample sequenced in a study of blood T cell repertoires in COVID-19. The repertoire was sequenced with immunoSEQ multiplex PCR; TCRdb's copy has only in-frame clones and lacks some. The sample yields 250,000 to 350,000 clones, around 88% seen once. What was sequenced was peripheral blood. The origin of the receptors is a man aged 30 to 45 with acute or convalescent COVID-19.

This chain connects TRBV19 to TRBJ2-2; TRBD2 matches 9 bases. Germline lookup yields CDR1 LNHDA and CDR2 SQIVND (reference sequence). There are 14 residues in the CDR3. The V segment lost 4 bases and the J segment 3 bases; nucleotides outside the gene matches: 0. Here the CDR3 DNA reads TGTGCCAGTAGTAGCGGGGGGGACACCGGGGAGCTGTTTTTT. Translating it yields CASSSGGDTGELFF. Using reference TRBV19 and TRBJ2-2 for the parts outside the CDR3, the full variable domain is DGGITQSPKYLFRKEGQNVTLSCEQNLNHDAMYWYRQDPGQGLRLIYYSQIVNDFQKGDIAEGYSVSREKKESFPLTVTSAQKNPTAFYLCASSSGGDTGELFFGEGSRLTVL.

The chain employs TRBV5-1 and TRBJ1-1; no clear D gene. The CDR3 loop spans 13 amino acids. The ends were cut back, 0 bases at V and 5 bases at J, with 8 bases in the middle. CDR1 is SGHRS and CDR2 is YFSETQ in the germline V gene. The CDR3 region is CASSLVSRTEAFF. CDR3 in DNA: TGCGCCAGCAGCTTGGTTTCCAGAACTGAAGCTTTCTTT.

The rearrangement uses TRBV11-1 and TRBJ2-5; 9 bases line up with TRBD2. This CDR3 is built from 15 residues. Per germline, CDR1 SGHAT and CDR2 FQDESV (reference sequence). The V gene end was trimmed by 1 base and the J gene end by 7 bases; junction bases not matched to a gene: 7. As DNA, the CDR3 is TGTGCCAGCAGCTTAGGGGCGGGAGGGCCTTTGACCCAGTACTTC. This codes for CASSLGAGGPLTQYF. The whole variable domain, filled in from reference TRBV11-1 and TRBJ2-5, reads EAEVAQSPRYKITEKSQAVAFWCDPISGHATLYWYRQILGQGPELLVQFQDESVVDDSQLPKDRFSAERLKGVDSTLKIQPAELGDSAMYLCASSLGAGGPLTQYFGPGTRLLVL.

A single count supports this clone. The chain has TRBV28 and TRBJ2-6; 10 bases fit TRBD1. This CDR3 is built from 17 residues. The V and J ends lost 8 bases and 3 bases, in that order; junction bases with no gene match: 10. Germline loops: CDR1 MDHEN, CDR2 SYDVKM. CDR3 nucleotide sequence: TGTGCCAGCGGTGCCGGGACAGGGGTCGGTGGGGCCAACGTCCTGACTTTC. Encoded protein: CASGAGTGVGGANVLTF.

The gene calls are TRBV5-8 and TRBJ2-1, with 9 positions matching TRBD1. The length of the CDR3 is 15 residues. J gave up 7 bases and V 6 bases, and 11 bases lay outside the gene matches. CDR1 and CDR2 (germline): SGHTS, YDEGEE. CDR3 residues: CASIDRGLSGNEQFF. The CDR3 DNA reads as TGTGCCAGCATCGACAGGGGGTTGAGTGGTAATGAGCAGTTCTTC.

This clone was detected once. V and J are TRBV6-5 and TRBJ1-2; possible D gene TRBD1, 6 bases. V shed 4 bases and J shed 4 bases, with 7 bases lying between them. This CDR3 is 12 amino acids long. The germline V gene encodes CDR1 MNHEY and CDR2 SVGAGI. CDR3 bases: TGTGCCAGCAGTTCAGGGGTCTATGGCTACACCTTC. Residues: CASSSGVYGYTF.

CDR3 nucleotides: TGTGCCTGGAGCGCCCAGGAGAACACTGAAGCTTTCTTT. Amino acids: CAWSAQENTEAFF. V and J are TRBV30 and TRBJ1-1; D is unclear. V shed 3 bases and J shed 1 base, with 9 bases lying between them. This CDR3 has 13 amino acids. From germline, CDR1 is GTSNPN and CDR2 SVGIG (reference sequence).

This clone occurred once. This chain joins TRBV19 and TRBJ2-1; 7 nucleotides agree with TRBD1. The CDR3 loop spans 15 amino acids. The germline V gene has CDR1 LNHDA and CDR2 SQIVND (reference sequence). After removal of 1 base from V and 2 bases from J, the junction contained 2 bases not matched to a gene. The CDR3 DNA follows: TGTGCCAGTAGTATAGGGACAGGCGCCTACAATGAGCAGTTCTTC. It yields the protein CASSIGTGAYNEQFF.

CDR3 amino acids: CASSPPYEGSGSYEQYF. CDR3 DNA: TGTGCCAGCTCACCACCCTATGAAGGTAGCGGGAGTTACGAGCAGTACTTC. The chain employs TRBV18 and TRBJ2-7, with 9 bases matching TRBD2. This CDR3 comprises 17 residues. CDR1 and CDR2 (germline): KGHSH, LQKENI. Trimming took 0 bases from V and 4 from J; bases not matched to a gene: 10.

About this clone itself: At the DNA level, this CDR3 is encoded by other sequences in the same sample as well. This sequence joins TRBV5-1 and TRBJ1-2, with 7 bases aligning to TRBD1. Trimming cost V 0 bases and J 6 bases; bases outside gene matches: 2. From germline, CDR1 is SGHRS and CDR2 YFSETQ. The CDR3 totals 13 residues. The CDR3 region is CASSLGQGNGYTF. In DNA, the CDR3 is TGCGCCAGCAGCTTGGGACAGGGAAATGGCTACACCTTC.

The gene calls are TRBV28 and TRBJ2-7; 9 nucleotides align to TRBD1. J lost 4 bases, V lost 5 bases, and 9 bases had no gene match. The CDR3 loop spans 15 amino acids. Germline CDR1 reads MDHEN; CDR2 reads SYDVKM. The DNA of the CDR3 is TGTGCCAGCAGTCTCCCCTCCGGGACAGGGTACGAGCAGTACTTC. Translated, it gives CASSLPSGTGYEQYF. Complete variable domain (other parts from reference TRBV28 and TRBJ2-7): DVKVTQSSRYLVKRTGEKVFLECVQDMDHENMFWYRQDPGLGLRLIYFSYDVKMKEKGDIPEGYSVSREKKERFSLILESASTNQTSMYLCASSLPSGTGYEQYFGPGTRLTVT.

The rearrangement links TRBV27 to TRBJ2-1; 8 nucleotides agree with TRBD1. Germline trimming cut 5 bases from V and 7 bases from J; bases unmatched to any gene: 7. There are 14 residues in the CDR3. Germline assignment: CDR1 MNHEY and CDR2 SMNVEV (reference sequence). This CDR3 is CASSPWTGRNEQFF. CDR3 nucleotide sequence: TGTGCCAGCAGTCCCTGGACAGGGAGGAATGAGCAGTTCTTC.

The genes are TRBV30 and TRBJ1-6, with a weak D call TRBD1 (5 bases). The CDR3 is 16 amino acids. CDR1 GTSNPN and CDR2 SVGIG come from the germline V gene (reference sequence). Trimming stripped 8 bases from V and 3 bases from J, with 20 bases between. The CDR3 DNA sequence: TGTGCCGTAACAATTCGGGGGGTGCTCTATAATTCACCCCTCCACTTT. It is translated as CAVTIRGVLYNSPLHF.

This clone occurred once. The chain carries TRBV19 and TRBJ1-5; 10 nucleotides align to TRBD1. The CDR3 is made up of 15 amino acids. Germline CDR1 is LNHDA and CDR2 is SQIVND (reference sequence). Trimming took 4 bases from V and 7 from J; bases not matched to a gene: 7. CDR3 nucleotides: TGTGCCAGTAGTAGAACCGGGACAGGGGACCAGCCCCAGCATTTT. Amino acid sequence: CASSRTGTGDQPQHF.

The CDR3 nucleotides read TGTGCCAGCAGCGTCGACGGGACAGTGGTTTCACCCCTCCACTTT. This gives the protein CASSVDGTVVSPLHF. The chain recombines TRBV9 with TRBJ1-6; 7 nucleotides agree with TRBD1. From germline, CDR1 is SGDLS and CDR2 YYNGEE. The CDR3 contains 15 residues. After removal of 2 bases from V and 9 bases from J, the junction contained 8 bases not matched to a gene.

The rearrangement joins TRBV30 to TRBJ2-7; 10 bases fit TRBD1. CDR3 length: 15 amino acids. Germline CDR1 reads GTSNPN; CDR2 reads SVGIG (reference sequence). The junction had 8 bases not matched to a gene; V was cut back by 3 bases and J by 3 bases. The CDR3 nucleotides are TGTGCCTGGAGAGGTCGGACAGGGGGTTACTACGAGCAGTACTTC. Translation: CAWRGRTGGYYEQYF.

This clone was picked up a small number of times. The chain couples TRBV7-3 to TRBJ2-3, with 16 bases identical to TRBD2. The CDR3 has 16 residues. Looked up from germline, CDR1 is SGHTA and CDR2 is FQGTGA. V dropped 5 bases and J dropped 4; count of bases not matched to a gene: 3. The CDR3 sequence is CASSPGTSGRADTQYF. DNA for the CDR3: TGTGCCAGCAGCCCAGGGACTAGCGGGAGGGCAGATACGCAGTATTTT.

The V gene is TRBV27, the J gene TRBJ2-7; D perhaps matches TRBD2 (5 bases). The CDR3 has 13 amino acids. V was pared by 5 bases and J by 3 bases, with 11 bases between. In germline, CDR1 is MNHEY, CDR2 SMNVEV (reference sequence). As DNA, the CDR3 is TGTGCCAGCAGTCAGAGGGAATACTACGAGCAGTACTTC. It is translated as CASSQREYYEQYF.

The V and J genes are TRBV10-2 and TRBJ2-7; 8 nucleotides align to TRBD2. V was pared by 6 bases and J by 2 bases, with 6 bases of the junction left unmatched. In germline, CDR1 is WSHSY, CDR2 SAAADI. This CDR3 has 14 residues. CDR3 sequence reads: CASREAGAAYEQYF. The CDR3 nucleotides are TGCGCCAGCAGGGAAGCGGGGGCGGCCTACGAGCAGTACTTC.

This chain joins TRBV6-5 and TRBJ2-7, with D possibly being TRBD1 (6 bases). This CDR3 is 12 amino acids long. The V end was cut by 11 bases, the J end by 0 bases, with 11 bases between. Germline V gene sequence: CDR1 MNHEY, CDR2 SVGAGI. Here the CDR3 DNA reads TGTGCCTCCGGGACATACTCCTACGAGCAGTACTTC. Its protein product is CASGTYSYEQYF.

The rearrangement links TRBV29-1 to TRBJ1-1, with D unclear. V dropped 2 bases and J dropped 0 bases, with 10 bases sitting between them. Germline V gene lookup returns CDR1 SQVTM and CDR2 ANQGSEA. The length of the CDR3 is 14 residues. The CDR3 DNA reads TGCAGCGTTGAATACGCTACCGTGAACACTGAAGCTTTCTTT. Translating it yields CSVEYATVNTEAFF.